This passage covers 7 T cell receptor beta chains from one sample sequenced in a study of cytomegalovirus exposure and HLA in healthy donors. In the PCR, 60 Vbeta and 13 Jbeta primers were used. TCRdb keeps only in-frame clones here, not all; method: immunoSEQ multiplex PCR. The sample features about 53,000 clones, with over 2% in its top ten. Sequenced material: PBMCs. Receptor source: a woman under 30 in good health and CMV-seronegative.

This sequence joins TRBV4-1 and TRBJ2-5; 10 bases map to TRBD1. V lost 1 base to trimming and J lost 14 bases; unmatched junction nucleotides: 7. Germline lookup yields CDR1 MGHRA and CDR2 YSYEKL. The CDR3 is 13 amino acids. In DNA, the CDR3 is TGCGCCAGCAGCCAAGGCCAGGGGACAGGGGATTACTTC. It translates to CASSQGQGTGDYF.

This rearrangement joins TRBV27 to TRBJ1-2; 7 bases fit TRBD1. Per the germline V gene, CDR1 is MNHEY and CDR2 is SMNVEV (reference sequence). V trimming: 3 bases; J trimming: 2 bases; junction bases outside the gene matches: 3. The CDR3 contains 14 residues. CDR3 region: CASSLTGTNYGYTF. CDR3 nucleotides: TGTGCCAGCAGTTTGACAGGGACGAACTATGGCTACACCTTC.

In nucleotides, the CDR3 is TGTGCCAGCAGTTTGTCGCTAGCGGCCGAGCAGTACTTC. Translated: CASSLSLAAEQYF. The rearrangement joins TRBV27 to TRBJ2-7; TRBD2 aligns across 7 bases. This CDR3 comprises 13 residues. Germline V lookup: CDR1 MNHEY, CDR2 SMNVEV (reference sequence). Losses at the gene ends were 3 bases for V and 6 bases for J; bases not matched to a gene: 5.

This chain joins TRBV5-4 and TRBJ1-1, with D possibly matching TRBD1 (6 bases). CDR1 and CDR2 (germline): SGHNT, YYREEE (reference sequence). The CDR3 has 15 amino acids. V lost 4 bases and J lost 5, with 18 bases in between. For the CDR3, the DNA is TGTGCCAGCAGCGCAACAGGGTACATTGGTACTGAAGCTTTCTTT. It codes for CASSATGYIGTEAFF.

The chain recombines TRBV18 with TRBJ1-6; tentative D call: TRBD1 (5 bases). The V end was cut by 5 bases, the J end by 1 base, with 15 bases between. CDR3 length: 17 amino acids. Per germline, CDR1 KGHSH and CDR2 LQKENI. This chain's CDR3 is CASSSTEERSYNSPLHF. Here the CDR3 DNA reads TGTGCCAGCTCATCGACAGAAGAAAGGTCCTATAATTCACCCCTCCACTTT.

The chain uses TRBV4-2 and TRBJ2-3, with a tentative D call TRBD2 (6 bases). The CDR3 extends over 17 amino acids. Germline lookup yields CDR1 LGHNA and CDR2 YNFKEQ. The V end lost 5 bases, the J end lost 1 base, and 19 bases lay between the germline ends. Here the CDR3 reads CASSLRAKSGGTDTQYF. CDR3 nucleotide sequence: TGTGCCAGCAGCTTACGGGCCAAGTCGGGGGGCACAGATACGCAGTATTTT.

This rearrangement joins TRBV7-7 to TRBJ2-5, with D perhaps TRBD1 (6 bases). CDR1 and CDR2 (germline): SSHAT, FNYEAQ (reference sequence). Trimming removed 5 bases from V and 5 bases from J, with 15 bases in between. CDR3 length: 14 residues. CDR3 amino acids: CASSPQTGSETQYF. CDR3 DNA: TGTGCCAGCAGCCCGCAAACAGGGTCGGAGACCCAGTACTTC.